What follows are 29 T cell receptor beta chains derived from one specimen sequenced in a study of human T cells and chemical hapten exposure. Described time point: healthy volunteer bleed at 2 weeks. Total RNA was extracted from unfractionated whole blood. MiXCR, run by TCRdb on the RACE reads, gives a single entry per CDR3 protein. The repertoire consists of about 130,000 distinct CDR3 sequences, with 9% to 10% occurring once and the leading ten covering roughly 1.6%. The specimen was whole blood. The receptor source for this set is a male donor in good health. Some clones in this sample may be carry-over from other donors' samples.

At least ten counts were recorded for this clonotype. CDR3: CASKSGVFPDTQYF. CDR3 bases: TGCGCCAGCAAATCAGGGGTATTTCCAGATACGCAGTATTTT. The J gene is TRBJ2-3, the V gene TRBV5-1; D is perhaps TRBD1 (6 bases). CDR3 size: 14 residues. The V and J ends lost 6 bases and 4 bases respectively, with 15 bases between them. Germline assignment: CDR1 SGHRS and CDR2 YFSETQ.

Here the CDR3 reads CASTPTSRGLRETQYF. The CDR3 region has the DNA TGTGCCAGTACCCCCACCTCCAGGGGGCTTCGGGAGACCCAGTACTTC. V gene TRBV19 combines with J gene TRBJ2-5; 8 bases agree with TRBD1. Per germline, CDR1 LNHDA and CDR2 SQIVND (reference sequence). Trimming took 7 bases from V and 5 from J; bases not matched to a gene: 15. The CDR3 runs 16 residues.

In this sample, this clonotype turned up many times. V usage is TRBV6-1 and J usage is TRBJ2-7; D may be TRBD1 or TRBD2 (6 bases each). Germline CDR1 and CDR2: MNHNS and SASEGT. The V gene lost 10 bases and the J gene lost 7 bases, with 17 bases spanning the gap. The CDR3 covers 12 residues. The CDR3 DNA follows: TGTGCCACCAAGGGGGAGGTTCGTGAGCAGTACTTC. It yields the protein CATKGEVREQYF.

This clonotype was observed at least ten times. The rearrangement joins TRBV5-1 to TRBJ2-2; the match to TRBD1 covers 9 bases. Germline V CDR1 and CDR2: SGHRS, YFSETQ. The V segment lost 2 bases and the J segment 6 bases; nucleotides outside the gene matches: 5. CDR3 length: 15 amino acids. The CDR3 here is CASSFGTGPSGELFF. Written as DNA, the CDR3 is TGCGCCAGCAGCTTTGGGACAGGGCCCTCCGGGGAGCTGTTTTTT.

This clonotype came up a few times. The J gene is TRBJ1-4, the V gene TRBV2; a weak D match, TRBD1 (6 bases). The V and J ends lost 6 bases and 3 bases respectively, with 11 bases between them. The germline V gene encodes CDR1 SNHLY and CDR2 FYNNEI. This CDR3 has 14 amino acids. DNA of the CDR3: TGTGCCAGCAGACAGGGTCGGTCTAATGAAAAACTGTTTTTT. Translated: CASRQGRSNEKLFF.

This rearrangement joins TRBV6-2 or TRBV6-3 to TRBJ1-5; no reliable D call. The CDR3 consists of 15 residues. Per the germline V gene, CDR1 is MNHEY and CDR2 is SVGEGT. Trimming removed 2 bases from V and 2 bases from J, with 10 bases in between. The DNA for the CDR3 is TGTGCCAGCAGTTACGCAACAAAGGGCAATCAGCCCCAGCATTTT. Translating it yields CASSYATKGNQPQHF.

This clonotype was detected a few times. CDR3 bases: TGTGCCAGCAGTTTAGACCTAACTGGGGCCAACGTCCTGACTTTC. The encoded protein is CASSLDLTGANVLTF. The chain recombines TRBV6-5 with TRBJ2-6; unclear D gene. Per germline, CDR1 MNHEY and CDR2 SVGAGI. The CDR3 runs 15 residues. Trimming cost V 4 bases and J 2 bases, with 9 bases left between them.

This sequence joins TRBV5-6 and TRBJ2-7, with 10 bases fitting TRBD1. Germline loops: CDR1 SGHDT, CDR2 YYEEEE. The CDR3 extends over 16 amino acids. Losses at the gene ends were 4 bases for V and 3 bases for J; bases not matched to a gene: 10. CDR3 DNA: TGTGCCAGCAGCGGAACCGGGACAGGGGAAGACTACGAGCAGTACTTC. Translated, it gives CASSGTGTGEDYEQYF.

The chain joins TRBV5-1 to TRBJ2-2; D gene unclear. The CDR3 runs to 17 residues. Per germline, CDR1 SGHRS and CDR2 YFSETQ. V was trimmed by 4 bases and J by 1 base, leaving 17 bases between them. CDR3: CASSPRVLPQNTGELFF. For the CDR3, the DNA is TGCGCCAGCAGCCCTCGAGTTCTACCACAGAACACCGGGGAGCTGTTTTTT.

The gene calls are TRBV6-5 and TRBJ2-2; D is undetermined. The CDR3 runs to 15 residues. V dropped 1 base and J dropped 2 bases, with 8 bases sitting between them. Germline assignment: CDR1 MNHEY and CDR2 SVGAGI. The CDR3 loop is CASSYWSRNTGELFF. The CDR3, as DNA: TGTGCCAGCAGTTACTGGTCTAGAAACACCGGGGAGCTGTTTTTT.

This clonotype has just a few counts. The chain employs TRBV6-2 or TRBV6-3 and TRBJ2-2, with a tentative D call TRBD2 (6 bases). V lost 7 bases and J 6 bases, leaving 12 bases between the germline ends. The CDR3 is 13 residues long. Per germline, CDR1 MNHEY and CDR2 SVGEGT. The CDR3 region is CASKIGGAGELFF. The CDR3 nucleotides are TGTGCCAGCAAAATCGGGGGAGCCGGGGAGCTGTTTTTT.

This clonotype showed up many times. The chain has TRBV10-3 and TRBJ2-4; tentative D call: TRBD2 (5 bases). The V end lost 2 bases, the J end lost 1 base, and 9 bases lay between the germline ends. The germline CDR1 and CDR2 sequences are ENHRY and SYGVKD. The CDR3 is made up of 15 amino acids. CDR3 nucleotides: TGTGCCATCAGTGAGGATGGCGGGGCCAAAAACATTCAGTACTTC. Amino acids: CAISEDGGAKNIQYF.

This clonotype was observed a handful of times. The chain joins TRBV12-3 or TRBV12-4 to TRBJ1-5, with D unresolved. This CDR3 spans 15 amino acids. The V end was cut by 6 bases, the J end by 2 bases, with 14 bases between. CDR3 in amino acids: CASRPRGQGNQPQHF. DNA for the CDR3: TGTGCCAGCAGGCCCCGCGGGCAGGGCAATCAGCCCCAGCATTTT.

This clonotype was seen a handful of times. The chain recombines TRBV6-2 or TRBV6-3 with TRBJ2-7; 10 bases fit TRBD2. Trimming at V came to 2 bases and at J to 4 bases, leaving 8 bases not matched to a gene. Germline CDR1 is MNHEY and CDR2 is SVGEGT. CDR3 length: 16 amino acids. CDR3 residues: CASSYEGSGGAYEQYF. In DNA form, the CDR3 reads TGTGCCAGCAGTTACGAAGGCAGCGGGGGGGCATACGAGCAGTACTTC.

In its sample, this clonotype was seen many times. The CDR3 nucleotides are TGTGCCAGCAGTGAACTAGCGGGGATCAATGAGCAGTTCTTC. Its protein is CASSELAGINEQFF. This chain uses TRBV2 with TRBJ2-1; 9 nucleotides agree with TRBD2. The germline V gene has CDR1 SNHLY and CDR2 FYNNEI. The trim removed 2 bases at V and 6 bases at J, leaving 2 bases unmatched. The CDR3 loop spans 14 amino acids.

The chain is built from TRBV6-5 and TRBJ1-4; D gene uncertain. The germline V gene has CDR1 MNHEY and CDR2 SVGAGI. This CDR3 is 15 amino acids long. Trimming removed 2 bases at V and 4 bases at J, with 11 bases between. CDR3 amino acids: CASSYEIQVNEKLFF. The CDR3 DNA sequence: TGTGCCAGCAGTTACGAGATCCAGGTTAATGAAAAACTGTTTTTT.

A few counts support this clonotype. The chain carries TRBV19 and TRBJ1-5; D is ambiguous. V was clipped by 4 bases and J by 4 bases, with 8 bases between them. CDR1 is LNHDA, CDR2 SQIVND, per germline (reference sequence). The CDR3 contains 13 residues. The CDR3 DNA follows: TGTGCCAGTAGTAAGCAGTCGAATCAGCCCCAGCATTTT. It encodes CASSKQSNQPQHF.

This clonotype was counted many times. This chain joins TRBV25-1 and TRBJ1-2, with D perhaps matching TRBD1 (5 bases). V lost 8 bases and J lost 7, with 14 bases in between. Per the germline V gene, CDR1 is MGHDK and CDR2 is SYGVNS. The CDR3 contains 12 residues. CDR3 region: CASLEGRGGYTF. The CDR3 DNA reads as TGTGCCAGCTTGGAGGGGAGGGGTGGCTACACCTTC.

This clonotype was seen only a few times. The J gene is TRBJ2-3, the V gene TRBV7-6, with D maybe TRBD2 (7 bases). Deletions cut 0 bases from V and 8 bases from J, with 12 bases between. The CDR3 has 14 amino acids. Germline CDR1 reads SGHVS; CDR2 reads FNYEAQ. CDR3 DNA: TGTGCCAGCAGCTTAGCGGGGGGGCCGGGTACGCAGTATTTT. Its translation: CASSLAGGPGTQYF. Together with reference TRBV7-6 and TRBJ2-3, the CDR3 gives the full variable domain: GAGVSQSPRYKVTKRGQDVALRCDPISGHVSLYWYRQALGQGPEFLTYFNYEAQQDKSGLPNDRFSAERPEGSISTLTIQRTEQRDSAMYRCASSLAGGPGTQYFGPGTRLTVL.

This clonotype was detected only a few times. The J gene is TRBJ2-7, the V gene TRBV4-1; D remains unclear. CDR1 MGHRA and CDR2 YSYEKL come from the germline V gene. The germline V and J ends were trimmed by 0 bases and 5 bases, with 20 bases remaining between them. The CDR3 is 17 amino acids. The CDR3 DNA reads TGCGCCAGCAGCCAAGACCCCGGGCGTTTGGGTTCGGACGAGCAGTACTTC. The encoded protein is CASSQDPGRLGSDEQYF.

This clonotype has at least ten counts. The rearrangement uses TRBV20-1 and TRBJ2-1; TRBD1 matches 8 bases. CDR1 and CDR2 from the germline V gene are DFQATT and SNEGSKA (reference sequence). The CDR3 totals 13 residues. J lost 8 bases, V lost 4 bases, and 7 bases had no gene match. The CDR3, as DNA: TGCAGTGCTACGAAGGACAGGGAATATGAGCAGTTCTTC. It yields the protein CSATKDREYEQFF.

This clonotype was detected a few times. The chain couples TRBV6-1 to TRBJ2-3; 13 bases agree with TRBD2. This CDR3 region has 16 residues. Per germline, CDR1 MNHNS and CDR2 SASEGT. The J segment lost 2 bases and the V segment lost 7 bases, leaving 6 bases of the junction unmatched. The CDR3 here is CASTQTSGGPTDTQYF. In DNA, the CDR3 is TGTGCCAGCACCCAGACTAGCGGGGGGCCCACAGATACGCAGTATTTT.

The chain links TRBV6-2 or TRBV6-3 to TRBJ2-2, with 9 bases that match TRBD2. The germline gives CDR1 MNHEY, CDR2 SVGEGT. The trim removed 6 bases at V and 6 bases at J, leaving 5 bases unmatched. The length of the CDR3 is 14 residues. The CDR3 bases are TGTGCCAGCAGAGAACAGCGGGGGGCCGGGGAGCTGTTTTTT. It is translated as CASREQRGAGELFF.

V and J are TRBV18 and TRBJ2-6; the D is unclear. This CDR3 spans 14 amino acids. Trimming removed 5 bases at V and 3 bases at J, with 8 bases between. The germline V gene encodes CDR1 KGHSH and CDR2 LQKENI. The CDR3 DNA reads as TGTGCCAGCTCAGACGCAAGTGGGGCCAACGTCCTGACTTTC. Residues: CASSDASGANVLTF. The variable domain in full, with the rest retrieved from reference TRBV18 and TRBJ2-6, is NAGVMQNPRHLVRRRGQEARLRCSPMKGHSHVYWYRQLPEEGLKFMVYLQKENIIDESGMPKERFSAEFPKEGPSILRIQQVVRGDSAAYFCASSDASGANVLTFGAGSRLTVL.

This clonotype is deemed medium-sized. The CDR3 here is CASSQTSGSGANVLTF. CDR3 nucleotides: TGCGCCAGCAGCCAGACTAGCGGCTCTGGGGCCAACGTCCTGACTTTC. The V gene is TRBV4-3, the J gene TRBJ2-6, with 9 bases aligning to TRBD2. CDR1 is LGHNA and CDR2 is YSLEER in the germline V gene. The CDR3 has 16 residues. After removal of 3 bases from V and 0 bases from J, the junction contained 0 bases not matched to a gene.

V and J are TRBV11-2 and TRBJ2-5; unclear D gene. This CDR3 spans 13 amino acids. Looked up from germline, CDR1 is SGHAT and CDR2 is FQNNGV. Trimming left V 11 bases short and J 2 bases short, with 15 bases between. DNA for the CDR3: TGTGCCTCCACGTCTCCTAGGCAAGAGACCCAGTACTTC. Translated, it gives CASTSPRQETQYF.

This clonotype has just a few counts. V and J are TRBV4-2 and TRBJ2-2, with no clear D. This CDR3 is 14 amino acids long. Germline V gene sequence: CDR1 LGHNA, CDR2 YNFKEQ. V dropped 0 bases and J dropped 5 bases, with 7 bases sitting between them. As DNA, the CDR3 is TGTGCCAGCAGCCAAGATCAAGCTACCGGGGAGCTGTTTTTT. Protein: CASSQDQATGELFF.

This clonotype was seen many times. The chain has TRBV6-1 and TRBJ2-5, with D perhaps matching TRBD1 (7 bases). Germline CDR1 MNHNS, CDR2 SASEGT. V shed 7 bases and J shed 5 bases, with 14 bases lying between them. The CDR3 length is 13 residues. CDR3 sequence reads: CASNGGGEETQYF. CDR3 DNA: TGTGCCAGCAACGGAGGGGGCGAGGAGACCCAGTACTTC.

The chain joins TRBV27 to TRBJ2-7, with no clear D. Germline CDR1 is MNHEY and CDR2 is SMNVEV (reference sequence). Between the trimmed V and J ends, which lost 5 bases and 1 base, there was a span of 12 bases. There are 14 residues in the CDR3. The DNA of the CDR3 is TGTGCCAGCAGTCCCAAACGGATGTCCTACGAGCAGTACTTC. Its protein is CASSPKRMSYEQYF.